The 8 T cell receptor beta chains reported below all come from one sample, sequenced in a study of metastatic and nonmetastatic thyroid tumors. Until they underwent thyroid surgery, no patient had received any treatment. TCRdb reprocessed the PCR reads using MiXCR. The sample holds more than 20,000 clones, 10% to 15% seen once. Source material: blood. Receptors were obtained from a female donor with papillary thyroid cancer or a benign thyroid nodule (not recorded which). Some clones in this sample may be carry-over from other donors' samples.

This clone was seen at least ten times. The chain is built from TRBV7-6 and TRBJ2-7; 8 bases agree with TRBD2. CDR1 SGHVS and CDR2 FNYEAQ come from the germline V gene. This CDR3 comprises 14 residues. Unmatched junction bases numbered 5, after V lost 5 bases and J lost 2 bases. The CDR3 reads CASSPDSGTYEQYF. The CDR3 DNA sequence: TGTGCCAGCAGCCCCGATAGCGGGACCTACGAGCAGTACTTC.

Many counts were recorded for this clone. V is TRBV3-1 and J is TRBJ1-2, with TRBD1 as a possible D gene (6 bases). CDR1 and CDR2 (germline): LGHDT, YNNKEL (reference sequence). CDR3 size: 15 residues. The V and J ends lost 4 bases and 3 bases respectively, with 15 bases between them. CDR3 nucleotides: TGTGCCAGCAGCCGCAGACAGGAAATAGACTATGGCTACACCTTC. It specifies CASSRRQEIDYGYTF.

This clone has just a few counts. The germline gene is not matched at one end of the junction; a read error may be the cause. This rearrangement joins TRBV12-3 or TRBV12-4 to TRBJ2-6; 7 bases are shared with TRBD1. The length of the CDR3 is 16 residues. The CDR3 sequence is CASSPLGTVGANILTF. The CDR3 DNA follows: TGTGCCAGCAGCCCTCTTGGGACAGTGGGGGCCAACATCCTGACTTTC.

This clone was seen repeatedly, ten times or more. This chain links TRBV7-2 with TRBJ2-7, with D possibly TRBD1 on 5 matching bases. Germline V gives CDR1 SGHTA, CDR2 FQGNSA. With 3 bases removed from V and 9 bases from J, the gap between germline ends came to 12 bases. The CDR3 extends over 12 amino acids. The CDR3 nucleotides are TGTGCCAGCAGCTTCCAGGACAACCTGCAGTACTTC. This encodes CASSFQDNLQYF.

The chain is built from TRBV6-1 and TRBJ1-5; 7 bases are a match to TRBD1. J gave up 2 bases and V 6 bases, and 10 bases lay outside the gene matches. The CDR3 runs to 16 residues. Germline V CDR1 and CDR2: MNHNS, SASEGT. CDR3 in DNA: TGTGCCAGCAGGCCCCGAAGGGGGCCCGGCAATCAGCCCCAGCATTTT. Translation gives CASRPRRGPGNQPQHF.

This clone is categorized as medium-sized. V and J are TRBV5-1 and TRBJ2-7, with D perhaps matching TRBD2 (5 bases). The germline CDR1 and CDR2 sequences are SGHRS and YFSETQ. The CDR3 runs 14 residues. V was shortened by 3 bases and J by 3 bases, with 13 bases between the two germline ends. The CDR3 bases are TGCGCCAGCAGCTATATGGACTTCCACTACGAGCAGTACTTC. It translates to CASSYMDFHYEQYF.

This clone was seen repeatedly, ten times or more. The V and J genes are TRBV12-3 or TRBV12-4 and TRBJ2-1, with unresolved D. The CDR3 spans 11 residues. Trimming pared 6 bases from V and 9 bases from J, leaving 9 bases between. As DNA, the CDR3 is TGTGCCAGCAGGTACTCGCTTGAGCAGTTCTTC. Translating it yields CASRYSLEQFF.

This clone was counted ten times or more. The rearrangement joins TRBV5-4 to TRBJ2-7, with a tentative D call TRBD1 (5 bases). The germline V gene encodes CDR1 SGHNT and CDR2 YYREEE (reference sequence). The CDR3 is made up of 13 amino acids. V was cut by 4 bases and J by 4 bases, with 12 bases left in between. DNA of the CDR3: TGTGCCAGCAGCATAGGGGCCCAGTACGAGCAGTACTTC. Amino acid sequence: CASSIGAQYEQYF.